The rows below give T cell receptor beta chains drawn from one sample of a study of long-term antiretroviral therapy in people with HIV. Using immunoSEQ multiplex PCR, the repertoire was profiled, and TCRdb retains in-frame clones only, with some absent. The sample carries 17,000 or so clones, 65% to 85% recorded once. The sequencing used unsorted PBMCs, collected just under 2.6 years before starting antiretroviral therapy. These receptor sequences come from a woman in her forties or fifties with HIV. Each CDR3 is given with its conserved first and last residue. A D gene is named only where the DNA matches it firmly. Expanded clones are given a class, and other clones once, few, many or no size at all.

cdr3_nt: TGCGCCAGCAGGCTGGGGGGGCTTGACACAGATACGCAGTATTTT
cdr3_aa: CASRLGGLDTDTQYF
j_call: TRBJ2-3
cdr3_length: 15
d_call: .
v_call: TRBV10-2
clone_size: few

cdr3_nt: TGTGCCAGCAGGACAGGGGGACGGGGCTACACCTTC
cdr3_aa: CASRTGGRGYTF
j_call: TRBJ1-2
cdr3_length: 12
d_call: TRBD1
v_call: TRBV2
clone_size: .

cdr3_nt: TGCGCCAGCAAGTGGGATAAAGCGGGGGCGAACACCGGGGAGCTGTTTTTT
cdr3_aa: CASKWDKAGANTGELFF
j_call: TRBJ2-2
cdr3_length: 17
d_call: TRBD2
v_call: TRBV4-1
clone_size: .

cdr3_nt: TGTGCCAGCAGCGACCCTAGACAGGGGAACACTGAAGCTTTCTTT
cdr3_aa: CASSDPRQGNTEAFF
j_call: TRBJ1-1
cdr3_length: 15
d_call: TRBD1
v_call: TRBV11-2
clone_size: few

cdr3_nt: TGTGCCAGCAGTTCGGCGGGCCTCCAAGAGACCCAGTACTTC
cdr3_aa: CASSSAGLQETQYF
j_call: TRBJ2-5
cdr3_length: 14
d_call: .
v_call: TRBV6-5
clone_size: .

cdr3_nt: TGTGCCAGCAGTGATGAAATGGGACCAAATGAAAAACTGTTTTTT
cdr3_aa: CASSDEMGPNEKLFF
j_call: TRBJ1-4
cdr3_length: 15
d_call: .
v_call: TRBV2
clone_size: few

cdr3_nt: TGTGCCAGCAGCCCCGGTGAAGGGGGCACCGGGGAGCTGTTTTTT
cdr3_aa: CASSPGEGGTGELFF
j_call: TRBJ2-2
cdr3_length: 15
d_call: .
v_call: TRBV4-2
clone_size: .

cdr3_nt: TGTGCCAGTAACAGGGAATGGGGCTACGAGCAGTACTTC
cdr3_aa: CASNREWGYEQYF
j_call: TRBJ2-7
cdr3_length: 13
d_call: .
v_call: TRBV6-1
clone_size: .

cdr3_nt: TGTGCCAGCAGCCGAGGATCAGGCGTAGGCTACACCTTC
cdr3_aa: CASSRGSGVGYTF
j_call: TRBJ1-2
cdr3_length: 13
d_call: .
v_call: TRBV5-8
clone_size: .

cdr3_nt: TGTGCCAGCAGGGTCGGGACGGACTACGAGCAGTACTTC
cdr3_aa: CASRVGTDYEQYF
j_call: TRBJ2-7
cdr3_length: 13
d_call: .
v_call: TRBV28
clone_size: .

cdr3_nt: TGTGCCAGCAGGTTACAGGGGGGGGGCATGAACACTGAAGCTTTCTTT
cdr3_aa: CASRLQGGGMNTEAFF
j_call: TRBJ1-1
cdr3_length: 16
d_call: TRBD1
v_call: TRBV2
clone_size: .

cdr3_nt: TGCAGCGTTGAAGGAGGGCAGGGATACACCGGGGAGCTGTTTTTT
cdr3_aa: CSVEGGQGYTGELFF
j_call: TRBJ2-2
cdr3_length: 15
d_call: .
v_call: TRBV29-1
clone_size: once

cdr3_nt: TGTGCCAGCAGCTTGTCTCTTTCTGGATCCGCCTACGAGCAGTACTTC
cdr3_aa: CASSLSLSGSAYEQYF
j_call: TRBJ2-7
cdr3_length: 16
d_call: .
v_call: TRBV5-5
clone_size: .

cdr3_nt: TGTGCCAGCAGGTTCAGGGTAGCCAATCAGCCCCAGCATTTT
cdr3_aa: CASRFRVANQPQHF
j_call: TRBJ1-5
cdr3_length: 14
d_call: .
v_call: TRBV2
clone_size: few

cdr3_nt: TGTGCCAGCAGCTTACCCCTTAATGAAAAACTGTTTTTT
cdr3_aa: CASSLPLNEKLFF
j_call: TRBJ1-4
cdr3_length: 13
d_call: .
v_call: TRBV7-9
clone_size: .

cdr3_nt: TGTGCCAGCACTGGGAGAGAACAAGAGACCCAGTACTTC
cdr3_aa: CASTGREQETQYF
j_call: TRBJ2-5
cdr3_length: 13
d_call: .
v_call: TRBV13
clone_size: .

cdr3_nt: TGTGCCAGCAGCCCGACTAGCGGCAGGGGGACCTACAATGAGCAGTTCTTC
cdr3_aa: CASSPTSGRGTYNEQFF
j_call: TRBJ2-1
cdr3_length: 17
d_call: TRBD2
v_call: TRBV11-2
clone_size: once

cdr3_nt: TGTGCCAGCAACTCCCGTACCTACAGGGGTGATGCCACTGAAGCTTTCTTT
cdr3_aa: CASNSRTYRGDATEAFF
j_call: TRBJ1-1
cdr3_length: 17
d_call: TRBD1
v_call: TRBV28
clone_size: .

cdr3_nt: TGCAGCGTTGAATGGGGGATGGGGGAGACCCAGTACTTC
cdr3_aa: CSVEWGMGETQYF
j_call: TRBJ2-5
cdr3_length: 13
d_call: .
v_call: TRBV29-1
clone_size: .

cdr3_nt: TGTGCCAGCAGCCGCCGGGGGGTCGAGGAGCAGTTCTTC
cdr3_aa: CASSRRGVEEQFF
j_call: TRBJ2-1
cdr3_length: 13
d_call: TRBD2
v_call: TRBV11-1
clone_size: .

cdr3_nt: TGTGCCAGCAGTGAAGCGGGCGAAGGGACAGGGGAGTCCTATAATTCACCCCTCCACTTT
cdr3_aa: CASSEAGEGTGESYNSPLHF
j_call: TRBJ1-6
cdr3_length: 20
d_call: TRBD1
v_call: TRBV6-1
clone_size: .

cdr3_nt: TGTGCCAGCAGCTTATCACAGGTCTACGAGCAGTACTTC
cdr3_aa: CASSLSQVYEQYF
j_call: TRBJ2-7
cdr3_length: 13
d_call: .
v_call: TRBV11-2
clone_size: .

cdr3_nt: TGTGCCAGCAGCCGGTGGTCGAACACCGGGGAGCTGTTTTTT
cdr3_aa: CASSRWSNTGELFF
j_call: TRBJ2-2
cdr3_length: 14
d_call: .
v_call: TRBV7-6
clone_size: .